One and the same sample provided the 27 T cell receptor beta chains below, sequenced in a study of T cell repertoires in cytomegalovirus infection. TCRdb reprocessed the reads with MiXCR, giving one entry per CDR3 protein. In the table there are around 260,000 distinct CDR3 sequences, roughly 9% of which are singletons. Sequencing input: PBMCs. These receptors were obtained from a human donor in good health (CMV status not recorded). Some clones in this sample may be carry-over from other donors' samples.

This clonotype was recorded at least ten times. J is TRBJ1-4 and V is TRBV6-2 or TRBV6-3; D gene ambiguous. The V gene lost 0 bases and the J gene lost 11 bases, with 13 bases spanning the gap. Germline assignment: CDR1 MNHEY and CDR2 SVGEGT. The length of the CDR3 is 14 residues. The CDR3 loop is CASSYSIPGKKLFF. Written as DNA, the CDR3 is TGTGCCAGCAGTTACTCGATACCGGGGAAGAAACTGTTTTTT.

This clonotype has ten or more counts. CDR3: CASSSRDGVLNEKLFF. CDR3 nucleotide sequence: TGTGCCAGCAGCAGCCGGGACGGCGTCCTTAATGAAAAACTGTTTTTT. The rearrangement links TRBV7-2 to TRBJ1-4; D is possibly TRBD1 (5 bases). The V end was cut by 5 bases, the J end by 4 bases, with 17 bases between. Germline V gives CDR1 SGHTA, CDR2 FQGNSA. The CDR3 runs 16 residues.

This clonotype was seen repeatedly, ten times or more. CDR3 region: CASSSRGPVMNTEAFF. For the CDR3, the DNA is TGCGCCAGCAGCTCCAGGGGGCCTGTTATGAACACTGAAGCTTTCTTT. The chain couples TRBV5-1 to TRBJ1-1, with 8 bases identical to TRBD1. The CDR3 runs 16 residues. Trimming cost V 3 bases and J 0 bases; bases outside gene matches: 7. Germline lookup yields CDR1 SGHRS and CDR2 YFSETQ.

A few counts support this clonotype. CDR3 sequence reads: CAISESGPGRYEQYF. The DNA of the CDR3 is TGTGCCATCAGTGAGTCCGGCCCAGGGCGCTACGAGCAGTACTTC. V is TRBV10-3 and J is TRBJ2-7; the D gene is possibly TRBD1 (5 bases). This CDR3 comprises 15 residues. Germline CDR1 is ENHRY and CDR2 is SYGVKD. Trimming took off 0 bases at V and 3 bases at J, with 12 bases between the two ends.

This sequence joins TRBV20-1 and TRBJ1-2; D might be TRBD1 (5 bases). CDR1 DFQATT and CDR2 SNEGSKA come from the germline V gene (reference sequence). The CDR3 loop spans 14 amino acids. CDR3 sequence (DNA): TGCAGCTTCGCAACGGGGGTTAAGGACTATGGCTACACCTTC. It specifies CSFATGVKDYGYTF.

This clonotype was detected many times. The CDR3 nucleotides are TGTGCCAGCAGCGGGGAGTTCGGCAATGAGCAGTTCTTC. Protein sequence: CASSGEFGNEQFF. V gene TRBV6-2 or TRBV6-3 combines with J gene TRBJ2-1; the D gene is possibly TRBD2 (5 bases). Germline V gene sequence: CDR1 MNHEY, CDR2 SVGEGT. CDR3 length equals 13 residues. Trimming stripped 6 bases from V and 6 bases from J, with 12 bases between.

This clonotype has ten or more counts. This chain joins TRBV7-8 and TRBJ1-6, with 8 bases aligning to TRBD1. The CDR3 is 16 residues long. The trim removed 4 bases at V and 8 bases at J, leaving 10 bases unmatched. Germline-derived CDR1 and CDR2 are SGHVS and FQNEAQ. The CDR3 loop reads CASSSGRTGKDSPLHF. CDR3 coding DNA: TGTGCCAGCAGCTCGGGGCGGACAGGGAAGGATTCACCCCTCCACTTT.

This clonotype was counted ten times or more. The rearrangement joins TRBV7-2 to TRBJ2-7; D remains ambiguous. Germline V CDR1 and CDR2: SGHTA, FQGNSA. Between the trimmed V and J ends, which lost 5 bases and 6 bases, there was a span of 14 bases. The CDR3 loop spans 13 amino acids. CDR3 coding DNA: TGTGCCAGCAGCCTCCGACATGCTGGCGAGCAGTACTTC. Translating gives CASSLRHAGEQYF.

This clonotype was recorded at least ten times. DNA for the CDR3: TGTGCCAGCAGCCAGAACTCGTGGGTAGAGTACTTC. Its translation is CASSQNSWVEYF. The V call is TRBV7-2, the J call TRBJ2-7; D is ambiguous. V was cut by 5 bases and J by 11 bases, with 16 bases left in between. Germline assignment: CDR1 SGHTA and CDR2 FQGNSA. The CDR3 has 12 residues. The full variable domain, in which reference TRBV7-2 and TRBJ2-7 provide the parts outside the CDR3, is GAGVSQSPSNKVTEKGKDVELRCDPISGHTALYWYRQSLGQGLEFLIYFQGNSAPDKSGLPSDRFSAERTGGSVSTLTIQRTQQEDSAVYLCASSQNSWVEYFGPGTRLTVT.

This clonotype came up many times. The rearrangement uses TRBV7-2 and TRBJ1-1; D not resolved. This CDR3 has 15 residues. Germline lookup yields CDR1 SGHTA and CDR2 FQGNSA. Between the trimmed V and J ends, which lost 4 bases and 4 bases, there was a span of 16 bases. The CDR3 bases are TGTGCCAGCAGCTCCCCCGGTCGACTTGGCACTGAAGCTTTCTTT. Residues: CASSSPGRLGTEAFF.

Remarks on this clonotype: Relative to the germline gene, one junction end is altered; a read error may explain this. The genes are TRBV6-1 and TRBJ1-2; 7 bases match TRBD1. The CDR3 covers 15 residues. Germline values: CDR1 MNHNS, CDR2 SASEGT. The CDR3 nucleotides are TGTGCCAGCCGTGAGGAGGGGGCCGGCAACTATGGCTACACCTTC. This sequence encodes CASREEGAGNYGYTF.

This clonotype appeared many times. The chain couples TRBV7-8 to TRBJ2-5; tentative D call: TRBD2 (7 bases). Trimming removed 1 base from V and 3 bases from J, with 18 bases in between. This CDR3 spans 17 amino acids. CDR1 is SGHVS, CDR2 FQNEAQ, per germline. The CDR3 protein is CASSLVLGGPGEETQYF. The CDR3, as DNA: TGTGCCAGCAGCTTAGTTCTCGGGGGGCCCGGGGAAGAGACCCAGTACTTC.

This clonotype has a handful of counts. This chain joins TRBV5-1 and TRBJ1-6, with D maybe TRBD1 (6 bases). The CDR3 contains 14 residues. V gave up 4 bases and J gave up 6 bases, with 11 bases separating them. Germline lookup yields CDR1 SGHRS and CDR2 YFSETQ. For the CDR3, the DNA is TGCGCCAGCAGCCCAGGGGAGCGTAATTCACCCCTCCACTTT. Translating it yields CASSPGERNSPLHF.

This clonotype was seen more than once but under ten times. This rearrangement joins TRBV29-1 to TRBJ1-1; the match to TRBD1 covers 8 bases. V lost 8 bases to trimming and J lost 2 bases; unmatched junction nucleotides: 7. This CDR3 has 13 residues. CDR1 is SQVTM, CDR2 ANQGSEA, per germline. CDR3 in amino acids: CSLWTGTNTEAFF. CDR3 coding DNA: TGCAGCCTCTGGACAGGGACCAACACTGAAGCTTTCTTT.

This clonotype was detected a few times. The chain joins TRBV5-6 to TRBJ1-5; D perhaps matches TRBD1 (5 bases). The germline V and J ends were trimmed by 4 bases and 2 bases, with 10 bases remaining between them. The CDR3 has 14 residues. Per the germline V gene, CDR1 is SGHDT and CDR2 is YYEEEE. The CDR3 here is CASSGGIRNQPQHF. The CDR3 DNA sequence: TGTGCCAGCAGCGGGGGGATTCGCAATCAGCCCCAGCATTTT.

This clonotype was observed many times. The chain uses TRBV7-2 and TRBJ1-5, with D perhaps matching TRBD1 (6 bases). Trimming pared 5 bases from V and 0 bases from J, leaving 26 bases between. The CDR3 sequence is 20 residues long. Looked up from germline, CDR1 is SGHTA and CDR2 is FQGNSA. In DNA form, the CDR3 reads TGTGCCAGCAGCCCGCGGGGAGGGGGATTTACGGATTATAGCAATCAGCCCCAGCATTTT. This gives the protein CASSPRGGGFTDYSNQPQHF.

This clonotype has only a few counts. V gene TRBV5-4 combines with J gene TRBJ2-1; maybe TRBD2 (7 bases). Germline V gene lookup returns CDR1 SGHNT and CDR2 YYREEE (reference sequence). V gave up 2 bases and J gave up 2 bases, with 17 bases separating them. CDR3 length equals 17 residues. The CDR3 DNA reads TGTGCCAGCAGCTTAGGGGGGGGGGCCACCGCCTACAATGAGCAGTTCTTC. Translating it yields CASSLGGGATAYNEQFF.

In this sample, this clonotype turned up many times. V and J are TRBV12-3 or TRBV12-4 and TRBJ1-2, with D hard to call. The V end lost 6 bases, the J end lost 8 bases, and 10 bases lay between the germline ends. This CDR3 is 11 amino acids long. CDR3: CASSHPGGYTF. In DNA form, the CDR3 reads TGTGCCAGCAGCCACCCCGGGGGCTACACCTTC.

V is TRBV29-1 and J is TRBJ2-5, with a weak D call TRBD2 (5 bases). This CDR3 has 13 residues. From germline, CDR1 is SQVTM and CDR2 ANQGSEA. V lost 4 bases to trimming and J lost 9 bases, with 18 bases between them. The CDR3 DNA follows: TGCAGCGTTGCAGCCGGGAACCTGAGAGCCCAGTACTTC. It specifies CSVAAGNLRAQYF.

This clonotype was recorded at least ten times. The chain links TRBV28 to TRBJ2-7; 10 bases are a match to TRBD1. Germline CDR1 MDHEN, CDR2 SYDVKM. Trimming cost V 5 bases and J 4 bases; bases outside gene matches: 8. This CDR3 is 15 amino acids long. CDR3 sequence: CASSQPGTGVYEQYF. The CDR3, as DNA: TGTGCCAGCAGTCAACCCGGGACAGGGGTGTACGAGCAGTACTTC.

This clonotype was seen repeatedly, ten times or more. The rearrangement joins TRBV7-9 to TRBJ1-5; 8 positions match TRBD1. The CDR3 is 14 amino acids. CDR1 SEHNR and CDR2 FQNEAQ come from the germline V gene (reference sequence). J lost 5 bases, V lost 5 bases, and 5 bases had no gene match. The CDR3 bases are TGTGCCAGCAGCCGGACAGGGCTCGATCAGCCCCAGCATTTT. Translation: CASSRTGLDQPQHF.

This clonotype was seen only a few times. The rearrangement links TRBV12-3 or TRBV12-4 to TRBJ1-2; 8 bases line up with TRBD1. The CDR3 runs 17 residues. J was trimmed by 2 bases and V by 5 bases; bases with no gene match: 13. The chain's CDR3 is CASSKAGGIQGNYGYTF. The CDR3 coding sequence is TGTGCCAGCAGTAAGGCAGGGGGCATTCAAGGCAACTATGGCTACACCTTC.

This clonotype was detected ten times or more. The chain combines TRBV28 with TRBJ1-5, with 9 bases identical to TRBD1. This CDR3 comprises 15 residues. Germline CDR1 is MDHEN and CDR2 is SYDVKM. Germline trimming cut 7 bases from V and 6 bases from J; bases unmatched to any gene: 10. The CDR3 region has the DNA TGTGCCAGCATTGCCGGGACAGGGTTTTCTCAGCCCCAGCATTTT. Protein sequence: CASIAGTGFSQPQHF.

This chain joins TRBV5-1 and TRBJ2-7; a possible D gene is TRBD2 (6 bases). The germline CDR1 and CDR2 sequences are SGHRS and YFSETQ. CDR3 length: 14 residues. Trimming cost V 2 bases and J 4 bases, with 13 bases left between them. The CDR3, as DNA: TGCGCCAGCAGCTTCCGGGACTCTCCTTACGAGCAGTACTTC. Translation gives CASSFRDSPYEQYF.

This clonotype was picked up a small number of times. The chain combines TRBV4-3 with TRBJ2-5; 10 nucleotides align to TRBD2. Germline V CDR1 and CDR2: LGHNA, YSLEER. J gave up 2 bases and V 5 bases, and 8 bases lay outside the gene matches. The CDR3 is 16 amino acids. The CDR3 region has the DNA TGCGCCAGCAGCAAAATAGCGGGAGGCCTACAAGAGACCCAGTACTTC. Translated, it gives CASSKIAGGLQETQYF.

At least ten counts were recorded for this clonotype. J is TRBJ2-5 and V is TRBV6-2 or TRBV6-3, with 11 nucleotides matching TRBD2. V dropped 2 bases and J dropped 1; count of bases not matched to a gene: 6. CDR1 is MNHEY, CDR2 SVGEGT, per germline. CDR3 size: 17 residues. CDR3 DNA sequence: TGTGCCAGCAGTTACGAGAGACTAGCGGGGCCCCAAGAGACCCAGTACTTC. It specifies CASSYERLAGPQETQYF.

The V call is TRBV29-1, the J call TRBJ1-1, with TRBD1 matching 7 bases. V shed 6 bases and J 0 bases; nucleotides not matched to a gene: 4. The CDR3 consists of 13 residues. The germline V gene has CDR1 SQVTM and CDR2 ANQGSEA. CDR3 nucleotide sequence: TGCAGCGTCCACAGGGGCATGAACACTGAAGCTTTCTTT. Protein sequence: CSVHRGMNTEAFF.